The rows below give T cell receptor beta chains drawn from one sample of a study of response to subunit inactivated influenza vaccine. TCRdb processed the RT-PCR reads anew with MiXCR; each CDR3 protein has one entry. The data hold some 300,000 distinct CDR3 sequences, with about 20% observed a single time. The specimen was PBMCs from blood, collected less than 22 months after vaccination. The receptors were gathered from a man between 50 and 69 years old who received an inactivated influenza vaccine. Each CDR3 is given with its conserved first and last residue. A D gene is named only where the DNA matches it firmly. Size is stated for part of the rows, as once, few or many counts, or as a class when the clone is expanded.

V gene	clone size	D gene	J gene	CDR3 protein	CDR3 DNA
TRBV20-1	NA	NA	TRBJ1-1	CSAGDPKGTEAFF	TGCAGTGCCGGAGATCCTAAAGGCACTGAAGCTTTCTTT
TRBV7-8	NA	NA	TRBJ1-1	CASSLLGRRNTEAFF	TGTGCCAGCAGCTTATTGGGACGGCGGAACACTGAAGCTTTCTTT
TRBV7-9	many	TRBD1	TRBJ1-3	CASSLAGTDSGNTIYF	TGTGCCAGCAGCTTAGCTGGGACAGACTCTGGAAACACCATATATTTT
TRBV29-1	few	NA	TRBJ1-2	CSVEKAGRGGYTF	TGCAGCGTTGAAAAGGCGGGGCGAGGAGGCTACACCTTC
TRBV20-1	NA	NA	TRBJ2-7	CSAPRPGATYEQYF	TGCAGTGCCCCTCGTCCCGGTGCCACCTACGAGCAGTACTTC
TRBV7-2	NA	NA	TRBJ2-3	CASSLGLGVGGTDTQYF	TGTGCCAGCAGCTTAGGCCTCGGTGTAGGCGGCACAGATACGCAGTATTTT
TRBV20-1	many	TRBD1	TRBJ1-1	CSARDRGTTEAFF	TGCAGTGCTAGGGACAGGGGGACCACTGAAGCTTTCTTT
TRBV28	few	TRBD2	TRBJ2-4	CASSALAGGNKNIQYF	TGTGCCAGCAGCGCGCTAGCGGGGGGGAACAAAAACATTCAGTACTTC
TRBV20-1	NA	NA	TRBJ1-5	CSARGAGSRPFSNQPQHF	TGCAGTGCTAGGGGTGCGGGCTCGAGGCCTTTTAGCAATCAGCCCCAGCATTTT
TRBV6-1	NA	TRBD1	TRBJ2-2	CASTLDGQGVNTGELFF	TGTGCCAGCACCCTAGATGGACAGGGGGTGAACACCGGGGAGCTGTTTTTT
TRBV28	many	NA	TRBJ1-5	CASNVQGSPQHF	TGTGCCAGCAACGTGCAGGGATCGCCCCAGCATTTT
TRBV5-1	many	NA	TRBJ1-1	CASSLDGGGSTEAFF	TGCGCCAGCAGCTTGGACGGGGGGGGGTCCACTGAAGCTTTCTTT
TRBV7-9	few	NA	TRBJ1-4	CASSPLLFEKLFF	TGTGCCAGCAGCCCCTTACTGTTTGAAAAACTGTTTTTT
TRBV7-2	few	NA	TRBJ2-7	CASRDRRDSYEQYF	TGTGCCAGCAGAGACCGCCGGGACTCCTACGAGCAGTACTTC
TRBV12-3/TRBV12-4	NA	TRBD1	TRBJ1-1	CASSLGGQGKAFF	TGTGCCAGCAGTTTGGGGGGACAGGGAAAAGCTTTCTTT
TRBV12-3/TRBV12-4	few	TRBD2	TRBJ2-5	CASSRTSGGETQYF	TGTGCCAGCAGTCGGACTAGCGGGGGAGAGACCCAGTACTTC
TRBV7-2	NA	TRBD1	TRBJ1-2	CVSSLLRGQADDYTF	TGTGTCAGCAGCTTATTAAGGGGACAGGCGGATGACTACACCTTC
TRBV7-9	many	TRBD2	TRBJ2-3	CASSLARLAGASDTQYF	TGTGCCAGCAGCTTAGCGCGACTAGCGGGGGCCTCAGATACGCAGTATTTT
TRBV20-1	NA	NA	TRBJ1-4	CSARGGGNEKLFF	TGCAGTGCTAGGGGAGGGGGTAATGAAAAACTGTTTTTT
TRBV10-1	NA	TRBD2	TRBJ2-2	CASSTMTSGNTGELFF	TGCGCCAGCAGTACTATGACTAGCGGGAACACCGGGGAGCTGTTTTTT
TRBV5-1	few	TRBD2	TRBJ2-3	CASSLLAGPGNTQYF	TGCGCCAGCAGCTTGCTAGCGGGGCCGGGGAATACGCAGTATTTT
TRBV28	few	TRBD1	TRBJ2-5	CASSSPPGQGMETQYF	TGTGCCAGCAGTTCACCTCCGGGACAGGGGATGGAGACCCAGTACTTC